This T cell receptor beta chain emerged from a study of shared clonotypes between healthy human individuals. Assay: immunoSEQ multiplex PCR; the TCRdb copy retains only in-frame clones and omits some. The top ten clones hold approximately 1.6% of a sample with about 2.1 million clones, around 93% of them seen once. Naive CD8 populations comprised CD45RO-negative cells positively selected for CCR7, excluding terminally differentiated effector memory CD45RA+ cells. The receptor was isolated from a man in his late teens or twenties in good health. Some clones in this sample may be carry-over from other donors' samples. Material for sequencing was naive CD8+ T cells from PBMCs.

The CDR3: CASSQERGLGNQPQHF. The CDR3 DNA is TGCGCCAGCAGCCAAGAGAGGGGGCTTGGCAATCAGCCCCAGCATTTT. V is TRBV4-3 and J is TRBJ1-5, with 7 bases identical to TRBD1. The CDR3 is 16 residues long. CDR1 LGHNA and CDR2 YSLEER come from the germline V gene. Trimming cost V 0 bases and J 2 bases; bases outside gene matches: 4.